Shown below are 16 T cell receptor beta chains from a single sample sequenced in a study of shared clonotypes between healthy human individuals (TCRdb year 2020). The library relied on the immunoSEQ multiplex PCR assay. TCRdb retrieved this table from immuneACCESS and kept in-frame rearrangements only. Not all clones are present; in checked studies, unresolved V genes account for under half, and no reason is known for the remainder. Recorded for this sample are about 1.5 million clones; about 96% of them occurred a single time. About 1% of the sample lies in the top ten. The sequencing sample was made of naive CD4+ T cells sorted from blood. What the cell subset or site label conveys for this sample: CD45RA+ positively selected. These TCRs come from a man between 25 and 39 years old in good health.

The CDR3 DNA reads TGTGCCAGCAGCTTAGGGTGGAACAGGGGTACTGAAGCTTTCTTT. Encoded protein: CASSLGWNRGTEAFF. V and J are TRBV7-2 and TRBJ1-1; 7 nucleotides match TRBD1. Germline trimming cut 1 base from V and 5 bases from J; bases unmatched to any gene: 7. Per the germline V gene, CDR1 is SGHTA and CDR2 is FQGNSA. There are 15 residues in the CDR3.

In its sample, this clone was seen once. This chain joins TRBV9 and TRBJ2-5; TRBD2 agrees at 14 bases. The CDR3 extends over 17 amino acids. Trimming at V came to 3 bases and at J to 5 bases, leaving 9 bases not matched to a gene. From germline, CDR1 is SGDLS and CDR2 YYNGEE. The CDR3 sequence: CASSGGLAGAGWETQYF. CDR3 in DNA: TGTGCCAGCAGCGGGGGACTAGCGGGAGCTGGGTGGGAGACCCAGTACTTC. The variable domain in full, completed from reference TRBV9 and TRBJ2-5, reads DSGVTQTPKHLITATGQRVTLRCSPRSGDLSVYWYQQSLDQGLQFLIQYYNGEERAKGNILERFSAQQFPDLHSELNLSSLELGDSALYFCASSGGLAGAGWETQYFGPGTRLLVL.

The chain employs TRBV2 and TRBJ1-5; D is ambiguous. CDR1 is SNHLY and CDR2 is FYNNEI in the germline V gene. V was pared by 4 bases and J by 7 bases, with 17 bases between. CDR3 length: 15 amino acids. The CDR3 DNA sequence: TGTGCCAGCAGTGGGGAAGGGCGGATCGGGCAGCCCCAGCATTTT. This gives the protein CASSGEGRIGQPQHF. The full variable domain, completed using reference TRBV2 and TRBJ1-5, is EPEVTQTPSHQVTQMGQEVILRCVPISNHLYFYWYRQILGQKVEFLVSFYNNEISEKSEIFDDQFSVERPDGSNFTLKIRSTKLEDSAMYFCASSGEGRIGQPQHFGDGTRLSIL.

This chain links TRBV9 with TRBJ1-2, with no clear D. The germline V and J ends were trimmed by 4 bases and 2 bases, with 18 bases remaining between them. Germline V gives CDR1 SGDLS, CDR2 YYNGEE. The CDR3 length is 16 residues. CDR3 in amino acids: CASSPSEGEVNYGYTF. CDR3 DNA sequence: TGTGCCAGCAGCCCCTCAGAAGGCGAGGTAAACTATGGCTACACCTTC.

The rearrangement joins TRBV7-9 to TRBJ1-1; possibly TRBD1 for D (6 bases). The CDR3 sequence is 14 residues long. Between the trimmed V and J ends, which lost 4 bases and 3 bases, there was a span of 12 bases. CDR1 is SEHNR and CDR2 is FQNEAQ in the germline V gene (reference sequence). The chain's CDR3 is CASSSGAMYTEAFF. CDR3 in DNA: TGTGCCAGCAGCTCGGGGGCGATGTACACTGAAGCTTTCTTT.

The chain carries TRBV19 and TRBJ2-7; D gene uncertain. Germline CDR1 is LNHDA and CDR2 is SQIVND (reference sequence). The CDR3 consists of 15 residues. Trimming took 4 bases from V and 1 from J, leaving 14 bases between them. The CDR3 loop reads CASSTNSLGSYEQYF. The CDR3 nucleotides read TGTGCCAGTAGTACCAACAGCCTGGGGTCCTACGAGCAGTACTTC.

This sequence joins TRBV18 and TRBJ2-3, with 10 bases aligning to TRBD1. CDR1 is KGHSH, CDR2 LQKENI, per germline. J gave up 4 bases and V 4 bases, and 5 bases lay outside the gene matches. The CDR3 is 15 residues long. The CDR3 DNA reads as TGTGCCAGCTCACAAAGACAGGGGGCGGCAGATACGCAGTATTTT. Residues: CASSQRQGAADTQYF. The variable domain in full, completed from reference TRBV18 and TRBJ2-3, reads NAGVMQNPRHLVRRRGQEARLRCSPMKGHSHVYWYRQLPEEGLKFMVYLQKENIIDESGMPKERFSAEFPKEGPSILRIQQVVRGDSAAYFCASSQRQGAADTQYFGPGTRLTVL.

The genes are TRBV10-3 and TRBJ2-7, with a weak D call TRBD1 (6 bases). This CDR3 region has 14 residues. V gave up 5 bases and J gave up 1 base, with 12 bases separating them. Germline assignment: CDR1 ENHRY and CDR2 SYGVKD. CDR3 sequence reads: CAISWGPESYEQYF. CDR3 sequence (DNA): TGTGCCATCAGTTGGGGGCCTGAGTCCTACGAGCAGTACTTC.

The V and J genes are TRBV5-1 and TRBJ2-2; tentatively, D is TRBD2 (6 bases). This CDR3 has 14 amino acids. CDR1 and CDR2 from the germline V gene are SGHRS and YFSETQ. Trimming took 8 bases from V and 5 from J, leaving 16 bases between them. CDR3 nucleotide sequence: TGCGCCAGTCAACGGGAGCTTGGGACCGGGGAGCTGTTTTTT. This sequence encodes CASQRELGTGELFF.

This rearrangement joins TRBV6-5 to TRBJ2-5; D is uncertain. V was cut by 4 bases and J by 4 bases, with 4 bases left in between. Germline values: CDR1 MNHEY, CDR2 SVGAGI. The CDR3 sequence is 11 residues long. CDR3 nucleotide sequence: TGTGCCAGCAGTTTTGTAGAGACCCAGTACTTC. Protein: CASSFVETQYF.

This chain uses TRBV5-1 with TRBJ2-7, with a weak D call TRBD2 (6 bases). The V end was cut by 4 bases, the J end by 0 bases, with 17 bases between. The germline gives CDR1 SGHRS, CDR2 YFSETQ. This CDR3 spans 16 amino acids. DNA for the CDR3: TGCGCCAGCAGCGGGGGACTGGCCCCTAGCTCCTACGAGCAGTACTTC. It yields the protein CASSGGLAPSSYEQYF.

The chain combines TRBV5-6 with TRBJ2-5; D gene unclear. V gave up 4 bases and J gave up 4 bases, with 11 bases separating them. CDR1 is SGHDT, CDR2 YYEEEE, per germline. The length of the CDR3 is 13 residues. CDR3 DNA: TGTGCCAGCAGCATTGGACCGCTAGAGACCCAGTACTTC. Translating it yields CASSIGPLETQYF.

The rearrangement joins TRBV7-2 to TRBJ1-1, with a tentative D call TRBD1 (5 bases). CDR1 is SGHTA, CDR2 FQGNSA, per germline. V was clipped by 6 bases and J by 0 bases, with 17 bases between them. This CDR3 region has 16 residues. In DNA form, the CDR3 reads TGTGCCAGCAGGAGGCGGGACGGGCGGATGAACACTGAAGCTTTCTTT. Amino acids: CASRRRDGRMNTEAFF.

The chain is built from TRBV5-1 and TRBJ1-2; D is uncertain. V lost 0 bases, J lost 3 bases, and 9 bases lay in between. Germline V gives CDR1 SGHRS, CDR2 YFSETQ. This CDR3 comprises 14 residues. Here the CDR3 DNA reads TGCGCCAGCAGCTTGGCCGGGGTTGACTATGGCTACACCTTC. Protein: CASSLAGVDYGYTF.

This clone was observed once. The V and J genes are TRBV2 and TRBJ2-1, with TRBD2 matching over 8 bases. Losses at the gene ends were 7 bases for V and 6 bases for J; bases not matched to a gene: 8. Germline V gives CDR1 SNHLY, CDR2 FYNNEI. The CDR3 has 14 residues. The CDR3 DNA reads TGTGCCAGCAAGAAGGAGCGGGAGTTCAATGAGCAGTTCTTC. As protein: CASKKEREFNEQFF.

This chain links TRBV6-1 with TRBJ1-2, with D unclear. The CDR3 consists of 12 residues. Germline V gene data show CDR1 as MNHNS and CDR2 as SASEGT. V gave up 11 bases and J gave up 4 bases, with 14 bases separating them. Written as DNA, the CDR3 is TGTGCCGTAAACCCGGGGAGCTATGGCTACACCTTC. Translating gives CAVNPGSYGYTF.